This T cell receptor (beta chain) was found in a study of blood T cell repertoires in COVID-19. About the study: COVID-19 samples from acute and convalescent phases originated in the United States, Italy and Spain. PBMCs, B-cell-depleted T cells, or T cells provided the cDNA or gDNA that made up the material.

CDR1 and CDR2 from the germline V gene are SGHRS and YFSETQ. Germline trimming cut 4 bases from V and 9 bases from J; bases unmatched to any gene: 20. The CDR3 totals 17 residues. In the original analysis: Amplification from reference gene primers served as the basis for estimated nucleated cell counts. Libraries were prepared by immunoSEQ multiplex PCR; TCRdb keeps only in-frame clonotypes and omits some of them. That table furnishes V, J and clone size, whereas the DNA furnished D and trimming. The sample gives 200,000 to 250,000 clones, approximately 85% of which show up once; 4.5% to 5.5% is in the top ten. One Seattle source followed patients from active infection through their disease course.

The TCR comes from an older woman with COVID-19, enrolled during active disease. The rearrangement links TRBV5-1 to TRBJ2-7, with TRBD2 matching over 9 bases. The specimen sequenced was peripheral blood. This chain's CDR3 is CASSMIAGVNRLYGQYF. CDR3 DNA sequence: TGCGCCAGCAGCATGATAGCGGGAGTAAACAGGTTGTATGGGCAGTACTTC.